Below, 4 T cell receptor beta chains from the same sample are listed, as sequenced in a study of T cell responses to AZD1222 COVID-19 vaccine. The assay was immunoSEQ multiplex PCR, and TCRdb's table has in-frame clones only and misses some. The table lists 150,000 or so clones, around 90% of them singletons, with under 1.5% in the top ten. Sequences were derived from peripheral blood, sampled on day 0 of AZD1222 vaccination. These receptors all come from an adult in good health.

This chain connects TRBV4-2 to TRBJ1-1; tentatively, D is TRBD1 (5 bases). Germline V CDR1 and CDR2: LGHNA, YNFKEQ. The ends were cut back, 0 bases at V and 6 bases at J, with 14 bases in the middle. The CDR3 spans 15 residues. The CDR3 nucleotides are TGTGCCAGCAGCCAAGATGATGTAGGAGGGGCTGAAGCTTTCTTT. This gives the protein CASSQDDVGGAEAFF.

This clone was seen a single time. The chain joins TRBV28 to TRBJ1-2; D remains unclear. The CDR3 is 15 residues long. From germline, CDR1 is MDHEN and CDR2 SYDVKM. V lost 6 bases, J lost 4 bases, and 18 bases lay in between. CDR3 in DNA: TGTGCCAGCAGCTCCCTGCCAGTCGGGAGCTATGGCTACACCTTC. It yields the protein CASSSLPVGSYGYTF.

The chain carries TRBV11-3 and TRBJ2-1, with 8 bases identical to TRBD2. The CDR3 spans 17 residues. V was clipped by 3 bases and J by 6 bases; unmatched bases: 13. Germline lookup yields CDR1 SGHNT and CDR2 YENEEA. The CDR3 DNA follows: TGTGCCAGCAGCTTGTCTGTTGGTAGCGGGACGTTCAATGAGCAGTTCTTC. It translates to CASSLSVGSGTFNEQFF.

This clone appeared once. J is TRBJ2-7 and V is TRBV12-3 or TRBV12-4; D is unclear. This CDR3 comprises 11 residues. Trimming removed 3 bases at V and 9 bases at J, with 9 bases between. This CDR3 is CASSLGLGQYF. For the CDR3, the DNA is TGTGCCAGCAGTTTGGGTCTCGGGCAGTACTTC.